The 3 T cell receptor beta chains below come from one sample, sequenced in a study of early T cells in non-severe SARS-CoV-2 infection. In TCRdb, the 5' RACE reads were re-called with MiXCR into one record per CDR3 protein. The sample lists 45,000 to 55,000 distinct CDR3 sequences, 6.2% occurring once. The specimen was whole blood. Source of these receptors: an adult who was a healthcare worker with PCR-confirmed SARS-CoV-2 infection or an uninfected control (not recorded which).

This sequence joins TRBV7-6 and TRBJ1-1; D is perhaps TRBD1 (5 bases). Germline values: CDR1 SGHVS, CDR2 FNYEAQ. The CDR3 runs 14 residues. The V and J ends lost 5 bases and 0 bases respectively, with 10 bases between them. This CDR3 reads CASSPRGVNTEAFF. The CDR3 DNA follows: TGTGCCAGCAGCCCCAGAGGGGTGAACACTGAAGCTTTCTTT.

This clonotype was observed at least ten times. The rearrangement joins TRBV28 to TRBJ2-3, with 14 bases matching TRBD2. CDR3 length: 20 residues. CDR1 and CDR2 from the germline V gene are MDHEN and SYDVKM. The ends lost 5 bases at V and 2 bases at J; junction bases unmatched: 15. CDR3 sequence (DNA): TGTGCCAGCAGTCCCCGGACTAGCGGGGGGCCCGGTGGCCCCACAGATACGCAGTATTTT. Amino acids: CASSPRTSGGPGGPTDTQYF.

This clonotype was found a few times. The rearrangement links TRBV28 to TRBJ1-6; D remains ambiguous. The germline V gene has CDR1 MDHEN and CDR2 SYDVKM. The CDR3 loop spans 16 amino acids. Trimming took 6 bases from V and 6 from J, leaving 18 bases between them. The CDR3 DNA reads TGTGCCAGCAGCAAGATCTGGGGAAACGCTAATTCACCCCTCCACTTT. The encoded protein is CASSKIWGNANSPLHF.